This T cell receptor beta chain was captured by sequencing in a study of regulatory T cells in long-lasting Graves disease. Ten or more counts support this clonotype. Its matching antigen is unknown. This CDR3 has 13 amino acids. The ends were cut back, 6 bases at V and 8 bases at J, with 11 bases in the middle. CDR3-region Arm-PCR and iRepertoire HTBI primers produced the TCR beta libraries. TCRdb analysed the multiplex PCR reads with MiXCR anew, one entry per CDR3 protein. The sample contains about 470,000 distinct CDR3 sequences, about 22% of which appear only once. Overall study results and limits: Public clonotype sharing was higher in persistent than newly diagnosed patients. The study found lower TCR diversity in persistent Graves' patients than in newly diagnosed ones. Exclusively peripheral blood, rather than thyroid tissue, was studied.

The time point denotes: persistent/refractory GD, antithyroid drugs over 5 years with positive TRAb. The TCR library was prepared using RNA isolated from PBMCs. Sequenced material: peripheral blood mononuclear cells (PBMCs), taken when the disease was refractory, from a patient treated with antithyroid drugs. This TCR came from a female donor with Graves disease. This rearrangement joins TRBV12-3 or TRBV12-4 to TRBJ1-6; TRBD1 is a possible D gene (6 bases). CDR3 protein: CASSTGTDSPLHF. CDR3 coding DNA: TGTGCCAGCAGCACAGGGACTGATTCACCCCTCCACTTT.